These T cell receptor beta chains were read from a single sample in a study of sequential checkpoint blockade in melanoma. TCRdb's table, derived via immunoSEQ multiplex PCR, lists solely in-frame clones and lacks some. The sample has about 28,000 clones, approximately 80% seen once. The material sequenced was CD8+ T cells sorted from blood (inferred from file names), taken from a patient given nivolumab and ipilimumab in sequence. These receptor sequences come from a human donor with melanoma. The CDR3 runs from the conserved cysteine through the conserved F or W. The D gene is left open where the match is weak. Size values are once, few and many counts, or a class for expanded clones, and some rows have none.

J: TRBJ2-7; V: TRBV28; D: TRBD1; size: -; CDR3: CASRGPGQPSYEQYF; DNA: TGTGCCAGCAGGGGGCCGGGACAGCCGTCCTACGAGCAGTACTTC
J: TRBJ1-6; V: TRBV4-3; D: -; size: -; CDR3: CASSQLSSRSSPLHF; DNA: TGCGCCAGCAGCCAATTATCGAGTCGGAGTTCACCCCTCCACTTT
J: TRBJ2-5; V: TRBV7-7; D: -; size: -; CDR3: CASSLPGPAGETQYF; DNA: TGTGCTAGCAGCCTCCCGGGGCCTGCGGGGGAGACCCAGTACTTC
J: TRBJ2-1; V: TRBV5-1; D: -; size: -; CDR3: CASSFDRDYNEQFF; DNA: TGCGCCAGCAGCTTCGACAGAGACTACAATGAGCAGTTCTTC
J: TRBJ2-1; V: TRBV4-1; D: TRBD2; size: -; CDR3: CASSQDGLAGDSYNEQFF; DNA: TGCGCCAGCAGCCAAGATGGACTAGCGGGCGACTCCTACAATGAGCAGTTCTTC
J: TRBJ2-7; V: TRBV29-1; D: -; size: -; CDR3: CSVMAETSYEQYF; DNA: TGCAGCGTTATGGCGGAGACCTCCTACGAGCAGTACTTC
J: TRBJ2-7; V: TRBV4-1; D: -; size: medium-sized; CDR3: CASSPPDSSHEQYF; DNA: TGCGCCAGCAGCCCCCCTGACTCGAGCCACGAGCAGTACTTC
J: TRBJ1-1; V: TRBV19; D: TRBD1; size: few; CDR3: CASSMGTGRYTEAFF; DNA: TGTGCCAGTAGTATGGGGACAGGACGTTACACTGAAGCTTTCTTT
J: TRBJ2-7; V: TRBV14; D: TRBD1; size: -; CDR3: CASSQDPRGLYEQYF; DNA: TGTGCCAGCAGCCAAGATCCCAGGGGGCTGTACGAGCAGTACTTC
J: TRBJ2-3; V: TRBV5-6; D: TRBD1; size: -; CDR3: CASSLGQGADTQYF; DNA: TGTGCCAGCAGCCTAGGACAGGGGGCCGATACGCAGTATTTT
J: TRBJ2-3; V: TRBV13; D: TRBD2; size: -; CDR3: CASSTRLAGIRDTQYF; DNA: TGTGCCAGCAGCACAAGACTAGCGGGGATAAGGGATACGCAGTATTTT
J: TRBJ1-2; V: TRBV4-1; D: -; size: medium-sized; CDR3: CASSQGPSWDGYTF; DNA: TGCGCCAGCAGCCAGGGGCCGTCTTGGGATGGCTACACCTTC
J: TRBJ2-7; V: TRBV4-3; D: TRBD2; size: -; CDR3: CASSQEESGRSSYEQYF; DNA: TGCGCCAGCAGCCAAGAAGAGAGCGGGAGGAGCTCCTACGAGCAGTACTTC
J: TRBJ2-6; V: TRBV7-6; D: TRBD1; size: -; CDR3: CASSLAGTGWSGANVLTF; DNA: TGTGCCAGCAGCTTAGCCGGGACAGGGTGGTCTGGGGCCAACGTCCTGACTTTC
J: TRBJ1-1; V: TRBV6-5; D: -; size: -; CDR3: CASSQAGAHTEAFF; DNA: TGTGCCAGCAGTCAAGCGGGAGCCCACACTGAAGCTTTCTTT
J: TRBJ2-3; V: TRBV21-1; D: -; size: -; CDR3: CASSNSLMDCSTDTQYF; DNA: TGTGCCAGCAGCAACTCCCTTATGGACTGTAGCACAGATACGCAGTATTTT
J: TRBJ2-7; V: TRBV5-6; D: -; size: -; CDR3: CASSLVTGIYEQYF; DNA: TGTGCCAGCAGCTTGGTTACGGGGATCTACGAGCAGTACTTC
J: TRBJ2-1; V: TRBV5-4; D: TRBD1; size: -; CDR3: CASSGTGGAYNEQFF; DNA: TGTGCCAGCAGCGGAACAGGGGGCGCCTACAATGAGCAGTTCTTC
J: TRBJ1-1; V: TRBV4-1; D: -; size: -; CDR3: CASSQNLVNTEAFF; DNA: TGCGCCAGCAGCCAAAATCTTGTAAACACTGAAGCTTTCTTT
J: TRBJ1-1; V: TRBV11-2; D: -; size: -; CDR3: CASSLHVGANTEAFF; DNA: TGTGCCAGCAGCTTGCACGTAGGGGCGAACACTGAAGCTTTCTTT
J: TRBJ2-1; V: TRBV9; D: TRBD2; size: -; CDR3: CASSVEGLAGGMDEQFF; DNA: TGTGCCAGCAGCGTAGAAGGACTAGCGGGGGGGATGGATGAGCAGTTCTTC
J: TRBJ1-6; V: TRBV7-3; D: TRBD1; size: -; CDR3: CASSSSGTDRNSPLHF; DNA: TGTGCCAGCAGCTCCTCAGGGACAGATCGTAATTCACCCCTCCACTTT
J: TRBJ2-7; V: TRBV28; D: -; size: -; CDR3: CASSLSARYEQYF; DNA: TGTGCCAGCAGTTTATCCGCGAGATACGAGCAGTACTTC
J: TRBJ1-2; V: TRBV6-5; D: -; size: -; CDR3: CASSYSFSRHGYTF; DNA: TGTGCCAGCAGTTACAGCTTCTCCAGGCATGGCTACACCTTC
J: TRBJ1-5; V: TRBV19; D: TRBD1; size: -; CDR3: CASSTRDRGYQPQHF; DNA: TGTGCCAGTAGTACCCGGGACAGGGGTTATCAGCCCCAGCATTTT
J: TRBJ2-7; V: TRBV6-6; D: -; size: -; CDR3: CASSYGRRAYEQYF; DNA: TGTGCCAGCAGTTACGGGCGCAGAGCCTACGAGCAGTACTTC
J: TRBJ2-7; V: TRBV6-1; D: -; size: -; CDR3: CASSEIAEQGWYEQYF; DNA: TGTGCCAGCAGTGAAATCGCCGAACAGGGTTGGTACGAGCAGTACTTC
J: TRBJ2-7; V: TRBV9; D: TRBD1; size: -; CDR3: CASSVDGTVGSEQYF; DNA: TGTGCCAGCAGCGTAGATGGGACAGTTGGATCCGAGCAGTACTTC
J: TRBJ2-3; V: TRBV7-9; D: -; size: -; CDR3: CASSSPWTVITSTDTQYF; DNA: TGTGCCAGCAGCTCACCCTGGACAGTTATCACTAGCACAGATACGCAGTATTTT
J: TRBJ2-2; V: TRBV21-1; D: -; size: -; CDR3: CASLIIPGQGRTGELFF; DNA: TGTGCCAGCCTAATTATCCCGGGACAGGGTCGCACCGGGGAGCTGTTTTTT
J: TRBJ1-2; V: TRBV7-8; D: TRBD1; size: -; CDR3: CASSSGTAFYGYTF; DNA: TGTGCCAGCAGCTCCGGGACAGCCTTCTATGGCTACACCTTC
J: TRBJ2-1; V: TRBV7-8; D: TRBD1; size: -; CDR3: CASSFGTGWNEQFF; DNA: TGTGCCAGCAGCTTCGGGACAGGGTGGAATGAGCAGTTCTTC
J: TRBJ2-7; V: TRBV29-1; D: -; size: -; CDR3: CSVELAGASSYEQYF; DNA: TGCAGCGTTGAGCTGGCAGGTGCGTCCTCCTACGAGCAGTACTTC
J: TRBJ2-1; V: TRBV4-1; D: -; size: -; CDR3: CASSQGGLANEQFF; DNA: TGCGCCAGCAGCCAAGGCGGGCTAGCGAATGAGCAGTTCTTC
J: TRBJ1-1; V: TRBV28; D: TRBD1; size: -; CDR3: CASSYSQGPGTEAFF; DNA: TGTGCCAGCAGTTACTCACAGGGGCCTGGGACTGAAGCTTTCTTT
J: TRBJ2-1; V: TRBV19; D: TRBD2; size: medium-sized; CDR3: CASSFLQRGSYNEQFF; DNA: TGTGCCAGTAGTTTCCTCCAGCGGGGGAGCTACAATGAGCAGTTCTTC
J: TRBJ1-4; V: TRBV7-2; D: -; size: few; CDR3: CASSPHGIEKLFF; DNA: TGTGCCAGCAGCCCCCACGGGATCGAAAAACTGTTTTTT
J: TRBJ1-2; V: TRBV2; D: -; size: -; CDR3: CASKQVSNYGYTF; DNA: TGTGCCAGCAAACAGGTTTCTAACTATGGCTACACCTTC
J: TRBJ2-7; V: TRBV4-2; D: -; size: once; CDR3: CASSLEGQQYF; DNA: TGTGCCAGCAGCCTAGAGGGGCAGCAGTACTTC
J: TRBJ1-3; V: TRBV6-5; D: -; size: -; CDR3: CASSYGKAGNTIYF; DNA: TGTGCCAGCAGTTACGGCAAAGCTGGAAACACCATATATTTT
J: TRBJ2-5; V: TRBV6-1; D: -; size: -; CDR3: CASSAFEETQYF; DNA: TGTGCCAGCAGTGCCTTCGAAGAGACCCAGTACTTC
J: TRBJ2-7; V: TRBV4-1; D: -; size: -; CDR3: CASSQDEGQIDYEQYF; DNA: TGTGCCAGCAGCCAAGATGAGGGCCAGATCGACTACGAGCAGTACTTC
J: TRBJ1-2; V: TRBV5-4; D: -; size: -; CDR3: CANPDSQNYGYTF; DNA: TGTGCCAACCCGGACAGCCAAAACTATGGCTACACCTTC
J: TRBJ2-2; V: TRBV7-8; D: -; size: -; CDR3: CACQGTGELFF; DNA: TGTGCCTGCCAGGGGACCGGGGAGCTGTTTTTT
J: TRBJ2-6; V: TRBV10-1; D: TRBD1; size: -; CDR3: CASSESNRQGALSGANVLTF; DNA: TGCGCCAGCAGTGAGTCGAATCGGCAGGGGGCTCTCTCTGGGGCCAACGTCCTGACTTTC
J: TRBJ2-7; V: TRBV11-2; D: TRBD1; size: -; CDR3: CASSLRQGVYEQYF; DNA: TGTGCCAGCAGCCTCCGACAGGGGGTCTACGAGCAGTACTTC
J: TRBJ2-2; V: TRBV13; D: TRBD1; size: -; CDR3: CASSSRTGGAGTGELFF; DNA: TGTGCCAGCAGCTCCAGAACAGGGGGCGCCGGCACCGGGGAGCTGTTTTTT
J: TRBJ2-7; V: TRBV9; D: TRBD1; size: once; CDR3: CASSVGTGAYEQYF; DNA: TGTGCCAGCAGCGTGGGGACAGGGGCCTACGAGCAGTACTTC
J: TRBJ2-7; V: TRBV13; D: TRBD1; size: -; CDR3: CASSSGQGAYEQYF; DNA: TGTGCCAGCAGCTCTGGACAGGGGGCTTACGAGCAGTACTTC
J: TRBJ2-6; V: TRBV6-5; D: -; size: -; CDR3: CASSYTESGANVLTF; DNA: TGTGCCAGCAGTTACACAGAGTCTGGGGCCAACGTCCTGACTTTC
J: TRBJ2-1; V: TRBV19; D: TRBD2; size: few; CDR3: CASSILGGYNEQFF; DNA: TGTGCCAGTAGTATATTGGGAGGGTACAATGAGCAGTTCTTC
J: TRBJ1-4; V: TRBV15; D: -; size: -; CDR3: CATSRVPDLGRYEKLFF; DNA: TGTGCCACCAGCAGAGTTCCCGATCTGGGGCGATACGAAAAACTGTTTTTT